This entry is about one TCR beta chain. Its target antigen remains unknown. Qualities for individual bases were not recorded, and no much larger clone is one base off. In this study, sorted CD4+ and CD8+ T cells from the blood of healthy subjects and of severe aplastic anemia patients had their TCR repertoires deep-sequenced. Ficoll-Paque density gradient centrifugation was used to isolate peripheral blood mononuclear cells. CD4+ and CD8+ T cells were sorted by FACS or magnetic beads before DNA extraction. This entry belongs to a study of CD8+CD57+ T cells in acquired aplastic anemia listed by TCRdb under 2018. With regard to the full study: Extracted DNA from sorted CD4+ and CD8+ cells averaged about 3.4 ug, ranging from roughly 0.17 to 27.4 ug. Mean read counts for healthy donor samples were approximately 10 million for CD4+ cells and around 11 million for CD8+ cells.

The junction carries 20 bases between V and J, which are trimmed by 1 base and 12 bases respectively. CDR1 and CDR2 (SGDLS, YYNGEE) derive from the germline V gene. Its CDR3 holds 16 amino acids, cysteine through phenylalanine. Of the read, only the CDR3 DNA is kept; its 48 bases are in frame from base 1. TCR beta VDJ combination and CDR3 sequence profiling used genomic DNA as the template. TCR repertoire sequencing was run on an Illumina HiSeq 2000. As for the original processing: Repertoire assessment relied on Simpson's diversity index, CDR3 size and DJ length profiles, and TRBV/TRBJ rearrangement plots. Whichever DNA sequence was most abundant in the deep sequencing data was defined as the immunodominant clone. CDR3 amino acid sequences were checked for sharing between subjects and were compared against published repertoires and the VDJdb database. Using fastp trimming at Q25 and MiXCR clonotype assembly, TCRdb reanalyzed the public sequencing data and kept in-frame beta chains. Rows with one shared CDR3 protein collapse into an entry with the most common genes and DNA. The V and J calls come from TCRdb's annotation, not from the publication. Here the sample has roughly 420,000 distinct CDR3 sequences; under 80% occur a single time. The top ten constitute under 4.5% of the sample.

What the research found in general, with its limitations: Although roughly 29 CD8+ CDR3 sequences were shared by patients and controls, these sequences appeared highly expressed in patients and within the immunodominant clones of patients. CD8+ Simpson's diversity did not differ significantly between patients and healthy controls (P=0.060).

The chain joins TRBV9 to TRBJ2-6; the D gene is possibly TRBD2, with 5 bases matching. Source material: sorted CD4+, CD8+, or CD8+CD57+ T cells (not recorded which) from PBMCs. The sequence was collected from a human donor in good health, serving as a control. The nucleotides read TGTGCCAGCAGCGTAATGCAGGTCGGGGAGCCCAGCGTCCTGACTTTC. This yields the protein CASSVMQVGEPSVLTF.